Shown below are 10 T cell receptor beta chains from a single sample sequenced in a study of T cells in Graves' hyperthyroidism and ophthalmopathy. TCR beta CDR3 regions were amplified from RNA. A set of HTBI primers served as the primers for a first-round RT-PCR of the TCR CDR3. Using its own MiXCR run on the multiplex PCR reads, TCRdb lists one record per CDR3 protein. The sample contains 300,000 to 500,000 distinct CDR3 sequences, about 15% of which appear only once. Sequenced: blood. The receptors were sampled from a young woman with Graves' hyperthyroidism.

In this sample, this clonotype turned up many times. The J gene is TRBJ2-3, the V gene TRBV30; the D is unclear. V was trimmed by 3 bases and J by 4 bases, leaving 8 bases between them. The CDR3 contains 12 residues. Germline V gene sequence: CDR1 GTSNPN, CDR2 SVGIG (reference sequence). The CDR3 DNA reads as TGTGCCTGGAGCCTAGACGCAGATACGCAGTATTTT. Its translation is CAWSLDADTQYF.

This clonotype showed up just a few times. The CDR3 spells CASSQPAGGRRWGGTEAFF. CDR3 DNA sequence: TGTGCCAGCAGCCAACCCGCCGGGGGGAGGCGGTGGGGTGGGACTGAAGCTTTCTTT. The chain is built from TRBV3-1 and TRBJ1-1, with D possibly being TRBD1 (5 bases). The V gene lost 2 bases and the J gene lost 5 bases, with 27 bases spanning the gap. The germline CDR1 and CDR2 sequences are LGHDT and YNNKEL (reference sequence). The length of the CDR3 is 19 residues.

This clonotype was seen repeatedly, ten times or more. This rearrangement joins TRBV18 to TRBJ1-2, with D unclear. Germline lookup yields CDR1 KGHSH and CDR2 LQKENI. The germline V and J ends were trimmed by 4 bases and 4 bases, with 10 bases remaining between them. This CDR3 has 13 amino acids. CDR3 amino acids: CASSLGRSYGYTF. DNA of the CDR3: TGTGCCAGCTCACTTGGACGCAGCTATGGCTACACCTTC.

On this clonotype itself: A much larger clone lies one base from this, so it may be a read error. The V and J genes are TRBV10-3 and TRBJ1-2; D unresolved. From germline, CDR1 is ENHRY and CDR2 SYGVKD. V gave up 1 base and J gave up 4 bases, with 7 bases separating them. CDR3 length: 13 amino acids. CDR3 protein: CAISEYGIYGYTF. In nucleotides, the CDR3 is TGTGCCATCAGTGAGTACGGCATCTATGGCTACACCTTC.

The CDR3 DNA sequence: TGTGCCAGCAGCTTAGTTGGGACAGGGGAATATGGCTACACCTTC. Translated, it gives CASSLVGTGEYGYTF. J is TRBJ1-2 and V is TRBV7-2; 10 bases line up with TRBD1. Germline CDR1 is SGHTA and CDR2 is FQGNSA. Trimming cost V 1 base and J 5 bases; bases outside gene matches: 4. This CDR3 has 15 amino acids.

The rearrangement joins TRBV24-1 to TRBJ1-5; 7 positions match TRBD1. Germline V gene lookup returns CDR1 KGHDR and CDR2 SFDVKD. V lost 3 bases and J lost 2; bases outside the gene matches: 12. The CDR3 runs 18 residues. CDR3 loop: CATSDADLTGAGNQPQHF. In DNA, the CDR3 is TGTGCCACCAGTGATGCCGACCTAACAGGGGCTGGCAATCAGCCCCAGCATTTT.

The J gene is TRBJ2-3, the V gene TRBV10-3; 10 bases map to TRBD2. The CDR3 runs 15 residues. Germline V lookup: CDR1 ENHRY, CDR2 SYGVKD. The V gene end was trimmed by 9 bases and the J gene end by 0 bases; junction bases not matched to a gene: 6. The CDR3 DNA sequence: TGTGCCATAACCATGACTAGCGGGAGCACAGATACGCAGTATTTT. The encoded protein is CAITMTSGSTDTQYF.

This clonotype was seen ten or more times. The chain combines TRBV12-3 or TRBV12-4 with TRBJ1-5; a weak D match, TRBD1 (5 bases). This CDR3 is 16 amino acids long. Trimming removed 6 bases at V and 6 bases at J, with 21 bases between. The CDR3 spells CASRLRGAGSAQPQHF. CDR3 coding DNA: TGTGCCAGCAGACTTAGGGGCGCAGGGTCGGCTCAGCCCCAGCATTTT.

The chain is built from TRBV4-2 and TRBJ1-5; D is unresolved. CDR3 length equals 14 residues. Germline CDR1 LGHNA, CDR2 YNFKEQ. V shed 4 bases and J shed 5 bases, with 12 bases lying between them. The CDR3 loop reads CASSPGGPDQPQHF. CDR3 DNA sequence: TGTGCCAGCAGCCCCGGCGGTCCCGATCAGCCCCAGCATTTT.

This clonotype was seen more than once but under ten times. The V and J genes are TRBV25-1 and TRBJ2-2, with 11 bases lining up with TRBD2. The trim removed 4 bases at V and 0 bases at J, leaving 10 bases unmatched. Germline CDR1 and CDR2: MGHDK and SYGVNS. This CDR3 region has 19 residues. The DNA for the CDR3 is TGTGCCAGCAGTGGTCATCTAGCGGGAGGCCTCACGAACACCGGGGAGCTGTTTTTT. Translating it yields CASSGHLAGGLTNTGELFF.